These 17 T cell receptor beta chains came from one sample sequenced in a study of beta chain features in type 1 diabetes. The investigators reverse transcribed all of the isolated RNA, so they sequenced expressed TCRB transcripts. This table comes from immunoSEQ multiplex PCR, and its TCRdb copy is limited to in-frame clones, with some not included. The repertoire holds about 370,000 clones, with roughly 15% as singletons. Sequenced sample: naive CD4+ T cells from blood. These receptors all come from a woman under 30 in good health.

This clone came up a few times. The CDR3, as DNA: TGTGCCTGGAGTGTATTGACGAGCGGATACACCGGGGAGCTGTTTTTT. Its protein product is CAWSVLTSGYTGELFF. This chain links TRBV30 with TRBJ2-2; D perhaps matches TRBD2 (5 bases). V was trimmed by 0 bases and J by 3 bases, leaving 14 bases between them. The length of the CDR3 is 16 residues. Germline assignment: CDR1 GTSNPN and CDR2 SVGIG (reference sequence).

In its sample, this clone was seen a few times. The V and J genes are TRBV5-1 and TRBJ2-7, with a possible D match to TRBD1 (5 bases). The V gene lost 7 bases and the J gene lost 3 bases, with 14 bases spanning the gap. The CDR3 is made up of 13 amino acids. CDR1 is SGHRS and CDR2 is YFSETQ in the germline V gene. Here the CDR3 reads CASGAAERYEQYF. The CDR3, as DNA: TGCGCCAGCGGGGCCGCGGAACGCTACGAGCAGTACTTC.

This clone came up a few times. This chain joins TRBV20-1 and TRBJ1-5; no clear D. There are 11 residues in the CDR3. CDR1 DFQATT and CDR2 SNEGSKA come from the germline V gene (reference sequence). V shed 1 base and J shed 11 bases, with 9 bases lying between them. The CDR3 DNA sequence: TGCAGTGCTAGAGGAGGCAGTACCCAGCATTTT. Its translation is CSARGGSTQHF.

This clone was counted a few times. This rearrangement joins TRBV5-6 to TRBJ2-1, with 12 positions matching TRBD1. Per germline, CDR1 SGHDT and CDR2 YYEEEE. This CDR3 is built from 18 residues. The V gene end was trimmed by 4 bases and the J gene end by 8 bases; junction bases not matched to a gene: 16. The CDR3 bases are TGTGCCAGCAGCAAGCGACTCACCGGGACAGGGGGCACAGATGAGCAGTTCTTC. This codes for CASSKRLTGTGGTDEQFF.

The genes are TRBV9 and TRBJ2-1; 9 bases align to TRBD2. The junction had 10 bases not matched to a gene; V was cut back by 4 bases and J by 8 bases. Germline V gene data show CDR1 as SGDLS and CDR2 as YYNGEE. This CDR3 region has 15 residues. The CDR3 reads CASSSPRGLADEQFF. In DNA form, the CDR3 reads TGTGCCAGCAGCTCCCCTCGGGGACTAGCAGATGAGCAGTTCTTC.

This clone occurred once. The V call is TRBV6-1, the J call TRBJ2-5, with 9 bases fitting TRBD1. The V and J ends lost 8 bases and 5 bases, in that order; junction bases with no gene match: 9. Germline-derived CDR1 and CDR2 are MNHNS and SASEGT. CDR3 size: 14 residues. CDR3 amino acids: CASGPGQGFETQYF. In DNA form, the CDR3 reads TGTGCCAGCGGACCGGGACAGGGATTTGAGACCCAGTACTTC.

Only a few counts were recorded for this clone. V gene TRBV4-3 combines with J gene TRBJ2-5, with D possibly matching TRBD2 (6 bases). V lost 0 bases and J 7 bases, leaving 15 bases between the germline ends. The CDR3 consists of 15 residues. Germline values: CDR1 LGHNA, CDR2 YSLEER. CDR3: CASSQDGTSGATQYF. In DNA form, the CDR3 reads TGCGCCAGCAGCCAAGATGGGACTTCCGGAGCGACCCAGTACTTC.

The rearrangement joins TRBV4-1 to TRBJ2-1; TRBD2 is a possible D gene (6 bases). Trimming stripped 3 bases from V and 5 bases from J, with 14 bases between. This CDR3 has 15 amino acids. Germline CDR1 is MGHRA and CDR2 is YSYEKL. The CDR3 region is CASSHPGVLHNEQFF. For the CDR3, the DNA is TGCGCCAGCAGCCACCCGGGGGTCCTACACAATGAGCAGTTCTTC.

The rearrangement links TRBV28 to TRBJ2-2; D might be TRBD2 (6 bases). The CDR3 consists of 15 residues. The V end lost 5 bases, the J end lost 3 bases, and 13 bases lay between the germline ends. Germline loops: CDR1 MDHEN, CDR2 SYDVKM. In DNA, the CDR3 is TGTGCCAGCAGTCACTCTAGCGCCGACACCGGGGAGCTGTTTTTT. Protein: CASSHSSADTGELFF. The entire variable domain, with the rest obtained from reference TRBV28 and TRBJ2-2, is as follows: DVKVTQSSRYLVKRTGEKVFLECVQDMDHENMFWYRQDPGLGLRLIYFSYDVKMKEKGDIPEGYSVSREKKERFSLILESASTNQTSMYLCASSHSSADTGELFFGEGSRLTVL.

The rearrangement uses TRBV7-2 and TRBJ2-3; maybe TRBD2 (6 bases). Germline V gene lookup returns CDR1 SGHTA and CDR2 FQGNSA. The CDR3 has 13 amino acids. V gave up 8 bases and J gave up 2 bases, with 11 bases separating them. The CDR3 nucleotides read TGTGCCAGCGCCGCGGGACTCACAGATACGCAGTATTTT. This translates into CASAAGLTDTQYF.

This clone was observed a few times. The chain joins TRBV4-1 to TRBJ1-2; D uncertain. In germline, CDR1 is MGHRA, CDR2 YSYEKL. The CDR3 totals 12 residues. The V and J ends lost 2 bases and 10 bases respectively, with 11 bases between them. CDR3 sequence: CASSQKSGFYTF. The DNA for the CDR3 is TGCGCCAGCAGCCAAAAAAGCGGGTTCTACACCTTC.

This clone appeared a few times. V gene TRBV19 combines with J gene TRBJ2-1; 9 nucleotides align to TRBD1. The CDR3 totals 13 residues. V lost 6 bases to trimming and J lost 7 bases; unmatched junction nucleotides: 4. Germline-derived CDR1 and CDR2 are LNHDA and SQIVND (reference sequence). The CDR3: CASRGTGHNEQFF. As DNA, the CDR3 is TGTGCCAGTAGAGGGACAGGGCATAATGAGCAGTTCTTC.

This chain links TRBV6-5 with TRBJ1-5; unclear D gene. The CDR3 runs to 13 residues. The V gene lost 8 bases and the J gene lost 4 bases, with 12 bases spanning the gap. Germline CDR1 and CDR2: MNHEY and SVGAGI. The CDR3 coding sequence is TGTGCCAGCTCGTTCGGTGCGAATCAGCCCCAGCATTTT. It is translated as CASSFGANQPQHF.

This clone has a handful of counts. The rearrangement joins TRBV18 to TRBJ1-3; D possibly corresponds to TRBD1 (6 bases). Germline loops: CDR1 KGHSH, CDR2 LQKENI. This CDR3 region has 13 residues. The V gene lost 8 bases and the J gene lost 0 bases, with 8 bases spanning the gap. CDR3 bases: TGTGCCAGCGGACAGACCTCTGGAAACACCATATATTTT. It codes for CASGQTSGNTIYF.

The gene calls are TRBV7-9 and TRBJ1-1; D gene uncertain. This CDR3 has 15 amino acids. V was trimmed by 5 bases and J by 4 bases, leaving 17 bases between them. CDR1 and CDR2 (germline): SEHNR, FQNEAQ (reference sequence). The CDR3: CASSRLGGNSTEAFF. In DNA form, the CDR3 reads TGTGCCAGCAGCCGACTCGGTGGAAATAGCACTGAAGCTTTCTTT.

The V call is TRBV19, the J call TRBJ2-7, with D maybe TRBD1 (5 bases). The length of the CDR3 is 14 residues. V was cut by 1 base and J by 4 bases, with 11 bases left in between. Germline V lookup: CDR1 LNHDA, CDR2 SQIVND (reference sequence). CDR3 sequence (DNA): TGTGCCAGTAGTATAGGCAGGGTAGGATACGAGCAGTACTTC. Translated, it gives CASSIGRVGYEQYF.

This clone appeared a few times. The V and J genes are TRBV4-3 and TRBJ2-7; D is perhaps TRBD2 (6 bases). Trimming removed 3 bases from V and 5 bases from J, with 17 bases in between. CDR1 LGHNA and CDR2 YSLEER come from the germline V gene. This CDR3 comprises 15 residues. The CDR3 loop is CASSHAATSRDEQYF. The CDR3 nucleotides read TGCGCCAGCAGCCACGCTGCGACTAGTAGAGACGAGCAGTACTTC.